A selection of T cell receptor beta chains follows, all from one sample in a study of blood T cell repertoires in COVID-19. Produced via immunoSEQ multiplex PCR; TCRdb's table is partial and in-frame only. The top ten hold around a third of the sample, which has some 100,000 clones, just under 80% seen once. Sequencing input: peripheral blood. All receptors come from a man aged 70 or older with active or convalescent COVID-19. The CDR3 runs from the conserved cysteine through the conserved F or W. The D gene is left open where the match is weak. Clone size is shown for a subset of rows, as once, few, many or a class of expanded clone.

>TRBV7-2|15|NA|NA|TRBJ2-7
TGTGCCAGCAGCCTAGGGCGGGCCAGTCCCTACGAGCAGTACTTC
CASSLGRASPYEQYF
>TRBV29-1|14|TRBD1|NA|TRBJ2-7
TGCAGCGTTGGACAGGGGACTTCCCCCGACGAGCAGTACTTC
CSVGQGTSPDEQYF
>TRBV27|15|NA|NA|TRBJ1-6
TGTGCCAGCAGTTTATTAATAGGGGCCAATTCACCCCTCCACTTT
CASSLLIGANSPLHF
>TRBV13|15|TRBD2|NA|TRBJ2-3
TGTGCCAGCAGCTTAGGGCGGGGGGCGGCAGATACGCAGTATTTT
CASSLGRGAADTQYF
>TRBV7-9|14|TRBD1|NA|TRBJ2-7
TGTGCCAGCAGCCCCCGGGACAGGGCCTACGAGCAGTACTTC
CASSPRDRAYEQYF
>TRBV10-1|17|NA|once|TRBJ2-3
TGCGCCAGCAGGTCTAGTGGGGCCAAACTTTACACAGATACGCAGTATTTT
CASRSSGAKLYTDTQYF
>TRBV4-1|13|NA|NA|TRBJ1-2
TGCGCCAGCAGCGAGGGTGGCGGTGAGGGCTACACCTTC
CASSEGGGEGYTF
>TRBV3-1/TRBV3-2|14|NA|NA|TRBJ2-2
TGTGCCAGCAGCCACCCCTTCAGTCCCGGGGAGCTGTTTTTT
CASSHPFSPGELFF
>TRBV18|14|TRBD1|NA|TRBJ1-5
TGTGCCAGCTCACTAACAGGGGTGGGACAGCCCCAGCATTTT
CASSLTGVGQPQHF
>TRBV2|12|NA|NA|TRBJ2-7
TGTGCCAGCAGCGTCAGGGGACACGAGCAGTACTTC
CASSVRGHEQYF
>TRBV28|14|NA|once|TRBJ1-4
TGTGCCAGCACCAAGGCGGTTTGGGATGAAAAACTGTTTTTT
CASTKAVWDEKLFF
>TRBV16|20|TRBD2|NA|TRBJ2-1
TGTGCCAGCAGCTACAATTTGGGGGCTAGCGGGGGCCCCGCCTACAATGAGCAGTTCTTC
CASSYNLGASGGPAYNEQFF
>TRBV30|13|NA|NA|TRBJ2-7
TGTGCCTGGACTCGACACAGGGCCCACGAGCAGTACTTC
CAWTRHRAHEQYF
>TRBV6-6|13|NA|NA|TRBJ2-5
TGTGCCAGCAGTTACTCGACCAGGGAGACCCAGTACTTC
CASSYSTRETQYF
>TRBV19|14|TRBD1|NA|TRBJ2-2
TGTGCCACCAGGGGGCTACTGAACACCGGGGAGCTGTTTTTT
CATRGLLNTGELFF
>TRBV19|12|NA|NA|TRBJ1-3
TGTGCCACGACCCGGGGGGGCGACACCATATATTTT
CATTRGGDTIYF
>TRBV27|14|NA|NA|TRBJ1-1
TGTGCCAGCAGTTTATCCCGGGGAAACACTGAAGCTTTCTTT
CASSLSRGNTEAFF
>TRBV27|15|TRBD1|NA|TRBJ2-2
TGTGCCAGCAGTTTATCGACAGGGGTGTCCGGGGAGCTGTTTTTT
CASSLSTGVSGELFF
>TRBV14|15|TRBD2|NA|TRBJ2-7
TGTGCCAGCAGGGGAGGGTCCCAGGGAACCTACGAGCAGTACTTC
CASRGGSQGTYEQYF
>TRBV7-2|17|TRBD1|NA|TRBJ2-7
TGTGCCAGCAGCTTATCCATAGGGGGCCCCACTCGGGACGAGCAGTACTTC
CASSLSIGGPTRDEQYF
>TRBV9|15|NA|NA|TRBJ1-2
TGTGCCAGCAGCGTAGCGGGCAGGGAGGAACGCGGCTACACCTTC
CASSVAGREERGYTF
>TRBV12-3/TRBV12-4|11|TRBD2|NA|TRBJ2-1
TGTGCCAGCAGCCTAGCGGCAGGGCCCATCTTC
CASSLAAGPIF
>TRBV21-1|19|NA|NA|TRBJ1-5
TGTGCCAGCAGCAAAGGGGAGGTAAGACAGGGGAGTTCAGGTCAGCCCCAGCATTTT
CASSKGEVRQGSSGQPQHF
>TRBV6-5|15|NA|NA|TRBJ1-5
TGTGCCAGCAGTTACTCGAGCCCTCCCCATCAGCCCCAGCATTTT
CASSYSSPPHQPQHF
>TRBV9|17|TRBD2|few|TRBJ2-1
TGTGCCAGCAGCGCCCGCCCGACTAGCGCCGCCTACAATGAGCAGTTCTTC
CASSARPTSAAYNEQFF
>TRBV27|13|TRBD2|NA|TRBJ2-1
TGTGCCAGCAGCCCGGGGGGGGACAATGAGCAGTTCTTC
CASSPGGDNEQFF
>TRBV7-6|17|TRBD2|NA|TRBJ2-1
TGTGCCAGCAGCTTAGGCCAGCGGGGAAGCTCCTACAATGAGCAGTTCTTC
CASSLGQRGSSYNEQFF
>TRBV12-3/TRBV12-4|13|NA|NA|TRBJ1-5
TGTGCCAGCAGTCCGCACCGGGAGGGAAAGCAGCATTTT
CASSPHREGKQHF
>TRBV7-9|14|NA|NA|TRBJ1-1
TGTGCCAGCAGCTTTGGACAGCTGAACACTGAAGCTTTCTTT
CASSFGQLNTEAFF
>TRBV7-9|13|NA|once|TRBJ2-3
TGTGCCAGCACACCCCCATCTACGGATACGCAGTATTTT
CASTPPSTDTQYF
>TRBV28|17|NA|large|TRBJ1-5
TGTGCCAGCAGTGACAGTGGGCAGGGCTATAGCAATCAGCCCCAGCATTTT
CASSDSGQGYSNQPQHF
>TRBV7-9|14|NA|NA|TRBJ1-3
TGTGCCAGCAGCTCCCAGGGGCCTGGAAACACCATATATTTT
CASSSQGPGNTIYF
>TRBV19|12|NA|NA|TRBJ2-1
TGTGCCAGTAGCGGACTCTACAATGAGCAGTTCTTC
CASSGLYNEQFF
>TRBV4-1|15|NA|NA|TRBJ2-2
TGCGCCAGCAGCCAAGATGGAGGGCCCACCGGGGAGCTGTTTTTT
CASSQDGGPTGELFF
>TRBV25-1|15|TRBD1|NA|TRBJ2-5
TGTGCCAGCTCCAAAGAGGGGACAGGGCGAGAGACCCAGTACTTC
CASSKEGTGRETQYF
>TRBV27|15|TRBD1|NA|TRBJ1-1
TGTGCCAGCAGTCGGGACAGGCGAAAGGACACTGAAGCTTTCTTT
CASSRDRRKDTEAFF
>TRBV30|14|TRBD1|NA|TRBJ2-7
TGTGCCTGGAGTGCTATGGGACAGGGTTCCGAGCAGTACTTC
CAWSAMGQGSEQYF
>TRBV30|14|NA|NA|TRBJ1-1
TGTGCCTGGAGTCCTAGGACACTGAACACTGAAGCTTTCTTT
CAWSPRTLNTEAFF
>TRBV7-2|15|TRBD2|many|TRBJ2-2
TGTGCCAGCAGCCTTGGGGGGGCGAACACCGGGGAGCTGTTTTTT
CASSLGGANTGELFF
>TRBV7-9|16|TRBD1|NA|TRBJ2-7
TGTGCCAGCAGGGAACTTGCCACCCAGGGGGTAGGCGAGCAGTACTTC
CASRELATQGVGEQYF
>TRBV7-2|14|NA|NA|TRBJ2-7
TGTGCCAGCAGCCGCTCCCCAGGCTCCTACGAGCAGTACTTC
CASSRSPGSYEQYF
>TRBV6-2/TRBV6-3|15|NA|NA|TRBJ2-6
TGTGCCAGCAGCACGACAGCCTCTGGGGCCAACGTCCTGACTTTC
CASSTTASGANVLTF
>TRBV5-4|17|TRBD2|few|TRBJ2-3
TGTGCCAGCAGCTCAAACACACTAGCGGGGGGCACAGATACGCAGTATTTT
CASSSNTLAGGTDTQYF
>TRBV28|15|NA|NA|TRBJ2-1
TGTGCCAGCAGGGCCGAGGGCGGGGCCCGAAATGAGCAGTTCTTC
CASRAEGGARNEQFF
>TRBV6-5|14|TRBD1|NA|TRBJ1-6
TGTGCCAGCAGGGACGGGACAGGGGCCTCACCCCTCCACTTT
CASRDGTGASPLHF
>TRBV19|16|NA|NA|TRBJ1-4
TGTGCCAGTAGTATGAGGGGGACGTCCCCGATGGAAAAACTGTTTTTT
CASSMRGTSPMEKLFF
>TRBV28|13|NA|NA|TRBJ1-1
TGTGCCAGCAGTTTAGCCGGGGGGACTGAAGCTTTCTTT
CASSLAGGTEAFF
>TRBV27|15|TRBD1|NA|TRBJ1-6
TGTGCCAGCAGTTCCGGACAGGGTAGAAATTCACCCCTCCACTTT
CASSSGQGRNSPLHF
>TRBV5-1|14|NA|NA|TRBJ1-1
TGCGCCAGCAGCTTGGGACAGGCTTACACTGAAGCTTTCTTT
CASSLGQAYTEAFF
>TRBV7-3|17|TRBD2|NA|TRBJ2-1
TGTGCCAGCAGCTTAAGTGGGCTAGCGGGAGGAAACAATGAGCAGTTCTTC
CASSLSGLAGGNNEQFF
>TRBV25-1|14|NA|NA|TRBJ1-6
TGTGCCAGCTGCGATATCGGGGGTAATTCACCCCTCCACTTT
CASCDIGGNSPLHF
>TRBV28|13|NA|NA|TRBJ1-1
TGTGCCAGCAGTTTATCAGGGAACACTGAAGCTTTCTTT
CASSLSGNTEAFF
>TRBV18|14|NA|NA|TRBJ1-1
TGTGCCAGCTCACCACCGAGTTTGAACACTGAAGCTTTCTTT
CASSPPSLNTEAFF
>TRBV9|16|NA|once|TRBJ2-4
TGTGCCAGCAGCGCCCCGGGGGAGCTAGCCAAAAACATTCAGTACTTC
CASSAPGELAKNIQYF